Listed here are 10 T cell receptor beta chains from one sample, sequenced in a study of graft-versus-host responses after intestinal transplantation. These receptors' antigens are unknown. This table comes from immunoSEQ multiplex PCR, and its TCRdb copy is limited to in-frame clones, with some not included. The profile shows 100,000 or so clones, 92% of them singletons. The specimen comprised unstimulated CD4+ T cells sorted from spleen or lymph node cells, sampled before intestinal transplant. The source of these receptors is a human donor who received an intestinal transplant.

This chain links TRBV30 with TRBJ2-5; D possibly corresponds to TRBD2 (5 bases). Germline V gene sequence: CDR1 GTSNPN, CDR2 SVGIG (reference sequence). The germline V and J ends were trimmed by 3 bases and 1 base, with 9 bases remaining between them. The CDR3 covers 13 residues. The CDR3 DNA is TGTGCCTGGAGCAATGGACTCCAAGAGACCCAGTACTTC. It specifies CAWSNGLQETQYF. Based on the CDR3 plus reference TRBV30 and TRBJ2-5, the full variable domain is SQTIHQWPATLVQPVGSPLSLECTVEGTSNPNLYWYRQAAGRGLQLLFYSVGIGQISSEVPQNLSASRPQDRQFILSSKKLLLSDSGFYLCAWSNGLQETQYFGPGTRLLVL.

The chain is built from TRBV4-2 and TRBJ2-1; 9 bases match TRBD2. Per the germline V gene, CDR1 is LGHNA and CDR2 is YNFKEQ. V dropped 0 bases and J dropped 6; count of bases not matched to a gene: 12. The CDR3 length is 18 residues. CDR3 protein: CASSQDARGRALVNEQFF. CDR3 sequence (DNA): TGTGCCAGCAGCCAAGATGCCCGCGGGAGGGCCCTTGTCAATGAGCAGTTCTTC.

This clone was recorded once. CDR3 sequence (DNA): TGTGCCAGCAGTTACTCCAGCAGGGACTACGAGCAGTACTTC. Translating gives CASSYSSRDYEQYF. The chain couples TRBV6-5 to TRBJ2-7, with D perhaps TRBD1 (5 bases). Germline loops: CDR1 MNHEY, CDR2 SVGAGI. This CDR3 spans 14 amino acids. V was pared by 0 bases and J by 3 bases, with 9 bases between.

This chain connects TRBV5-1 to TRBJ1-3, with 9 bases lining up with TRBD1. The CDR3 is made up of 16 amino acids. From germline, CDR1 is SGHRS and CDR2 YFSETQ. V gave up 0 bases and J gave up 6 bases; unmatched junction bases: 7. In DNA form, the CDR3 reads TGCGCCAGCAGCTTGGGACCGGGACAGGGTGCAAACACCATATATTTT. Translating it yields CASSLGPGQGANTIYF.

The chain couples TRBV6-5 to TRBJ2-3; 9 bases map to TRBD1. The CDR3 is 16 residues long. Germline loops: CDR1 MNHEY, CDR2 SVGAGI. The trim removed 4 bases at V and 3 bases at J, leaving 8 bases unmatched. The CDR3 nucleotides read TGTGCCAGCAGTTTAGTATCCGACAGGGGGACAGATACGCAGTATTTT. Translating gives CASSLVSDRGTDTQYF.

This rearrangement joins TRBV7-2 to TRBJ2-2; 10 bases are a match to TRBD2. In germline, CDR1 is SGHTA, CDR2 FQGNSA. V was clipped by 2 bases and J by 5 bases; unmatched bases: 5. The CDR3 spans 16 residues. The CDR3 reads CASSLLSGGVTGELFF. The CDR3 DNA reads TGTGCCAGCAGCTTACTGAGCGGGGGGGTTACCGGGGAGCTGTTTTTT.

The chain uses TRBV18 and TRBJ1-1, with TRBD1 matching over 12 bases. The CDR3 length is 15 residues. Germline trimming cut 3 bases from V and 4 bases from J; bases unmatched to any gene: 3. Germline CDR1 KGHSH, CDR2 LQKENI. The CDR3 DNA is TGTGCCAGCTCACCGGGACAGGGGGCTCTCACTGAAGCTTTCTTT. Translated, it gives CASSPGQGALTEAFF.

V usage is TRBV6-1 and J usage is TRBJ2-1; possibly TRBD2 for D (6 bases). Germline V gene sequence: CDR1 MNHNS, CDR2 SASEGT. V gave up 6 bases and J gave up 4 bases, with 13 bases separating them. The CDR3 totals 14 residues. DNA of the CDR3: TGTGCCAGCAGGGGACTCACGCCGTACAATGAGCAGTTCTTC. This codes for CASRGLTPYNEQFF.

CDR3 in DNA: TGCGCCAGCAGCCCGGGGACTAATGGGGATGAAAAACTGTTTTTT. Translated: CASSPGTNGDEKLFF. This sequence joins TRBV5-1 and TRBJ1-4; maybe TRBD1 (5 bases). The ends were cut back, 4 bases at V and 6 bases at J, with 16 bases in the middle. The germline gives CDR1 SGHRS, CDR2 YFSETQ. The CDR3 covers 15 residues.

This rearrangement joins TRBV5-1 to TRBJ2-1, with 8 bases identical to TRBD2. This CDR3 spans 15 amino acids. Per the germline V gene, CDR1 is SGHRS and CDR2 is YFSETQ. With V trimmed by 1 base and J by 7 bases, 7 bases remained unmatched. This chain's CDR3 is CASSLSTAGANEQFF. The DNA for the CDR3 is TGCGCCAGCAGCTTGAGTACAGCGGGAGCGAATGAGCAGTTCTTC.